This T cell receptor (beta chain) was recovered during a study of CD8 T cells in Susac syndrome. An amount of RNA that ranged from about 0.45 to 1 ug was reverse transcribed with random hexamers. The authors amplified TCR beta CDR3 across 54 Vbeta and 13 Jbeta using immunoSEQ multiplex PCR. TCRdb itself ran the immunoSEQ multiplex PCR reads through MiXCR, one entry per CDR3 protein. The sample holds more than 100,000 distinct CDR3 sequences, 75% to 90% seen once. Stable or active relapsing-remitting multiple sclerosis, untreated and meeting revised McDonald criteria, defined the controls. CDR3 length equals 17 residues. Germline CDR1 reads ENHRY; CDR2 reads SYGVKD. V trimming: 4 bases; J trimming: 0 bases; junction bases outside the gene matches: 11.

The V and J genes are TRBV10-3 and TRBJ1-1, with 7 nucleotides matching TRBD1. The sequence derives from a human donor with multiple sclerosis. The sequencing input was CD8+ T cells from PBMCs. The CDR3 nucleotides are TGTGCCATCAGTGCGACAAAAGGGGACAGCATGAACACTGAAGCTTTCTTT. Its protein product is CAISATKGDSMNTEAFF.